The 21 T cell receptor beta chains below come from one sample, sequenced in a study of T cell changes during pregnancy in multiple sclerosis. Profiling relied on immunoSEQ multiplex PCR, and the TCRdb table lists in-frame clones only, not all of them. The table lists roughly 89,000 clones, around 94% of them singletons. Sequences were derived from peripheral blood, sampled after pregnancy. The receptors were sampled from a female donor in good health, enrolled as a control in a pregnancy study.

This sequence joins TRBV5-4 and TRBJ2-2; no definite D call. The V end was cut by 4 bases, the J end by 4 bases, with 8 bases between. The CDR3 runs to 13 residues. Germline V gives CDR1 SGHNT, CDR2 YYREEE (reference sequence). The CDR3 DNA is TGTGCCAGCAGCCCGCGGAGCACCGGGGAGCTGTTTTTT. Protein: CASSPRSTGELFF.

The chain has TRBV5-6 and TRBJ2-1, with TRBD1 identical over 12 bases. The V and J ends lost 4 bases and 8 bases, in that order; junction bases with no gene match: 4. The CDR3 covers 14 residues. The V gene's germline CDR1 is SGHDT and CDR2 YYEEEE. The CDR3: CASSRGQGAYEQFF. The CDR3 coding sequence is TGTGCCAGCAGCAGGGGACAGGGGGCCTATGAGCAGTTCTTC.

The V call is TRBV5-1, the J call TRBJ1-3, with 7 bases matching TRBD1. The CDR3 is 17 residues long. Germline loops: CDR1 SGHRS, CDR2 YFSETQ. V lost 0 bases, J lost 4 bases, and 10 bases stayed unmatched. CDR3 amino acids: CASSLGFRGERGNTIYF. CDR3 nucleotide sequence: TGCGCCAGCAGCTTGGGGTTCAGGGGGGAAAGAGGAAACACCATATATTTT.

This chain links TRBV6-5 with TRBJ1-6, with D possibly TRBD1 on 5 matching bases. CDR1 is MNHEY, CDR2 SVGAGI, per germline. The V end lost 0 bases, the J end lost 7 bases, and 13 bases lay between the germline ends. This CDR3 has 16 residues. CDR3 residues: CASSYSTGGRNSPLHF. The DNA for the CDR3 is TGTGCCAGCAGTTACTCCACAGGCGGGAGAAATTCACCCCTCCACTTT.

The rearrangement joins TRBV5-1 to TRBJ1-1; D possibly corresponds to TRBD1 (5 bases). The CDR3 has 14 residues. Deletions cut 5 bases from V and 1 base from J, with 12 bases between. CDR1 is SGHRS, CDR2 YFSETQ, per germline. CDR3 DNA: TGCGCCAGCAGACCGTCCACAGGGAACACTGAAGCTTTCTTT. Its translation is CASRPSTGNTEAFF.

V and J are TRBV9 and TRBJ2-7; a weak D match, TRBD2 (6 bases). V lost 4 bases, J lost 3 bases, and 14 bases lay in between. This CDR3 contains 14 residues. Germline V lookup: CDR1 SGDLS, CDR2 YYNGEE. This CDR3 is CASSRGQGGYEQYF. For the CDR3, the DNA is TGTGCCAGCAGCCGAGGGCAGGGAGGCTACGAGCAGTACTTC.

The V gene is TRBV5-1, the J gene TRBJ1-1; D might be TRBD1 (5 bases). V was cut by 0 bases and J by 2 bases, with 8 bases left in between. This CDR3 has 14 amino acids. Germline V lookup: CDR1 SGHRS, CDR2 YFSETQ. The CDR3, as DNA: TGCGCCAGCAGCTTGGGGGGGGGTAACACTGAAGCTTTCTTT. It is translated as CASSLGGGNTEAFF. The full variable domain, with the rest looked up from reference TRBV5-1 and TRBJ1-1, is KAGVTQTPRYLIKTRGQQVTLSCSPISGHRSVSWYQQTPGQGLQFLFEYFSETQRNKGNFPGRFSGRQFSNSRSEMNVSTLELGDSALYLCASSLGGGNTEAFFGQGTRLTVV.

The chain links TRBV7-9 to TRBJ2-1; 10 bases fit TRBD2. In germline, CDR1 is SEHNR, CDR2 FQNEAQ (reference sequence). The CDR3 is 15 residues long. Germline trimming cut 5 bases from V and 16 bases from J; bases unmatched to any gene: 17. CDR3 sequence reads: CASSLTNTSGKTKFF. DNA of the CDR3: TGTGCCAGCAGCCTTACCAACACTAGCGGGAAAACCAAATTCTTC. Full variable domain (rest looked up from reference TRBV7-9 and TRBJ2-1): DTGVSQNPRHKITKRGQNVTFRCDPISEHNRLYWYRQTLGQGPEFLTYFQNEAQLEKSRLLSDRFSAERPKGSFSTLEIQRTEQGDSAMYLCASSLTNTSGKTKFFGPGTRLTVL.

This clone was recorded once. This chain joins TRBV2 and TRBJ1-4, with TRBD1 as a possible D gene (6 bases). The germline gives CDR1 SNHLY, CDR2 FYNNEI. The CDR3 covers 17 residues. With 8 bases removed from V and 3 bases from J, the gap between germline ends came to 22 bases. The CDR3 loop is CASGPFQGIRANEKLFF. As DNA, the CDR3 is TGTGCCAGCGGGCCCTTCCAGGGGATTCGGGCTAATGAAAAACTGTTTTTT.

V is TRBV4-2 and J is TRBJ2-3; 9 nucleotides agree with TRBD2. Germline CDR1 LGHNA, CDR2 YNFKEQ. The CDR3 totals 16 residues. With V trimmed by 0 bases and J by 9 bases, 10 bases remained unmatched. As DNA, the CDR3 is TGTGCCAGCAGCCAAGATTGGGCGGGAGGGCCGTTCACGCAGTATTTT. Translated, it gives CASSQDWAGGPFTQYF.

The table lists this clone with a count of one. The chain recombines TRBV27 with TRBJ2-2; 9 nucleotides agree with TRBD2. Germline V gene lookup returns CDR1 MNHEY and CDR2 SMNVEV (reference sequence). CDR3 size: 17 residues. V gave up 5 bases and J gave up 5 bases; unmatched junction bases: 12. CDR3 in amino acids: CASSPLSAGGTTGELFF. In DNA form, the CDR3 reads TGTGCCAGCAGTCCCCTCTCAGCGGGAGGTACTACCGGGGAGCTGTTTTTT.

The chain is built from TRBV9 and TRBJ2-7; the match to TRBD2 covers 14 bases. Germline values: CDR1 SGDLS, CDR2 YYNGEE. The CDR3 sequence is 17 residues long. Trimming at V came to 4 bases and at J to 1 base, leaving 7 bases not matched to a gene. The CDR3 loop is CASSLGLAGDVSYEQYF. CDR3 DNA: TGTGCCAGCAGCTTGGGACTAGCGGGAGACGTTTCCTACGAGCAGTACTTC.

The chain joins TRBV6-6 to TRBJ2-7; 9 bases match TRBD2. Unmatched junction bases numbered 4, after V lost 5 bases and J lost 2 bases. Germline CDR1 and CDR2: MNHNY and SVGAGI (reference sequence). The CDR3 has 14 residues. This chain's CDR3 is CASSRLAETYEQYF. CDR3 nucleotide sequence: TGTGCCAGCAGTCGACTAGCGGAAACCTACGAGCAGTACTTC.

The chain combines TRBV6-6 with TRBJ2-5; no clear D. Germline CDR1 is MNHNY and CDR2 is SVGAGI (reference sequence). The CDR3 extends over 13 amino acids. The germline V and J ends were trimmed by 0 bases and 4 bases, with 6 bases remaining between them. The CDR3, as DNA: TGTGCCAGCAGTTACTCGCCCGGAGAGACCCAGTACTTC. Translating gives CASSYSPGETQYF.

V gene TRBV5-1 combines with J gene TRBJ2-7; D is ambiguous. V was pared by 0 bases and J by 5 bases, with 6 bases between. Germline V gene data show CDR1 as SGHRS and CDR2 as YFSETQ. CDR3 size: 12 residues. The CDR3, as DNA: TGCGCCAGCAGCTTGGACCTAGACGAGCAGTACTTC. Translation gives CASSLDLDEQYF.

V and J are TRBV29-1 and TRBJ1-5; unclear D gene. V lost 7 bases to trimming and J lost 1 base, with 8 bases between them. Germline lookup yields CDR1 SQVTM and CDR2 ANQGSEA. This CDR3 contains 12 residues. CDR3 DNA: TGCAGCGCCGGTTGGAGCAATCAGCCCCAGCATTTT. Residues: CSAGWSNQPQHF.

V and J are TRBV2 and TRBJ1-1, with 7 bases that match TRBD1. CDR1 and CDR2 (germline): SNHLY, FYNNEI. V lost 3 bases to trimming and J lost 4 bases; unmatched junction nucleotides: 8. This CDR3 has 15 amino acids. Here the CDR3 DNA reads TGTGCCAGCAGTGAGTCGACAGGGAGGATCACTGAAGCTTTCTTT. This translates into CASSESTGRITEAFF.

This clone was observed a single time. CDR3 residues: CASSFGGAYEQYF. CDR3 sequence (DNA): TGTGCCAGCAGCTTCGGGGGGGCCTACGAGCAGTACTTC. The gene calls are TRBV11-1 and TRBJ2-7; the match to TRBD2 covers 8 bases. Germline CDR1 SGHAT, CDR2 FQDESV (reference sequence). CDR3 length: 13 residues. Trimming removed 3 bases from V and 2 bases from J; junction bases left unmatched: 0.

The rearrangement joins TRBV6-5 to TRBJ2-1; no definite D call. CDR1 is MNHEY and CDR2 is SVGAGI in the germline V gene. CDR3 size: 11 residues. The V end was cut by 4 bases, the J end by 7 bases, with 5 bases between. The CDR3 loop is CASSSLNEQFF. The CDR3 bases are TGTGCCAGCAGTTCACTGAATGAGCAGTTCTTC.

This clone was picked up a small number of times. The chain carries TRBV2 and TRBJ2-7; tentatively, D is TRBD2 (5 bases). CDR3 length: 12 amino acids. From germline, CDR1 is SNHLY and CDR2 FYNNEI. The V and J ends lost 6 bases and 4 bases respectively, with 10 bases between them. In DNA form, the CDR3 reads TGTGCCAGCAGCGGGGAGCCGTACGAGCAGTACTTC. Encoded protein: CASSGEPYEQYF. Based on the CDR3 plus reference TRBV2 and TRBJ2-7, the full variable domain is EPEVTQTPSHQVTQMGQEVILRCVPISNHLYFYWYRQILGQKVEFLVSFYNNEISEKSEIFDDQFSVERPDGSNFTLKIRSTKLEDSAMYFCASSGEPYEQYFGPGTRLTVT.

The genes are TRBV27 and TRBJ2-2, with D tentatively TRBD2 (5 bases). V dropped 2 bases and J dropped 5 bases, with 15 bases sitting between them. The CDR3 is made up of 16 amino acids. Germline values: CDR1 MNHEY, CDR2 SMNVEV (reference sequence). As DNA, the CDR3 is TGTGCCAGCAGTTTAGAGGGAGAAGAGAGAACCGGGGAGCTGTTTTTT. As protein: CASSLEGEERTGELFF.